This passage covers 22 T cell receptor beta chains from one sample sequenced in a study of OX40 agonist ivuxolimab in advanced cancers. Using immunoSEQ multiplex PCR, the repertoire was profiled, and TCRdb retains in-frame clones only, with some absent. Here the sample spans around 68,000 clones, around 93% being singletons. The sample in question was CD4+ or CD8+ T cells sorted from blood, obtained in a trial of the OX40 agonist ivuxolimab. Receptors were obtained from an adult with an advanced solid tumor such as melanoma, head and neck, liver or kidney cancer.

The chain couples TRBV9 to TRBJ2-6, with TRBD1 matching over 9 bases. CDR1 SGDLS and CDR2 YYNGEE come from the germline V gene. J lost 0 bases, V lost 1 base, and 11 bases had no gene match. CDR3 length equals 20 residues. CDR3 sequence (DNA): TGTGCCAGCAGCGTAACCCCCGGGACAGGGCGGAGCTCTGGGGCCAACGTCCTGACTTTC. Protein sequence: CASSVTPGTGRSSGANVLTF.

The chain links TRBV19 to TRBJ1-2; D unresolved. The CDR3 covers 13 residues. Germline-derived CDR1 and CDR2 are LNHDA and SQIVND (reference sequence). Deletions cut 1 base from V and 4 bases from J, with 7 bases between. CDR3 coding DNA: TGTGCCAGTAGTATAGGACACTTCTATGGCTACACCTTC. Protein: CASSIGHFYGYTF.

This clone was recorded only once. V gene TRBV5-1 combines with J gene TRBJ1-3; D might be TRBD1 (6 bases). The V gene's germline CDR1 is SGHRS and CDR2 YFSETQ. V shed 2 bases and J shed 0 bases, with 12 bases lying between them. This CDR3 region has 16 residues. The CDR3 bases are TGCGCCAGCAGCTTACAGGGCGACTACTCTGGAAACACCATATATTTT. It encodes CASSLQGDYSGNTIYF.

The chain couples TRBV28 to TRBJ2-3; a weak D match, TRBD2 (6 bases). The CDR3 runs to 18 residues. The germline V gene has CDR1 MDHEN and CDR2 SYDVKM. V was trimmed by 5 bases and J by 1 base, leaving 22 bases between them. CDR3 amino acids: CASSTLEGRTMGTDTQYF. The CDR3 nucleotides are TGTGCCAGCAGTACGCTCGAGGGACGGACTATGGGCACAGATACGCAGTATTTT.

This sequence joins TRBV6-6 and TRBJ1-5, with D possibly matching TRBD1 (5 bases). CDR3 size: 13 residues. Trimming stripped 5 bases from V and 5 bases from J, with 10 bases between. Germline V gene lookup returns CDR1 MNHNY and CDR2 SVGAGI (reference sequence). CDR3 loop: CASSLTVDQPQHF. In nucleotides, the CDR3 is TGTGCCAGCAGTCTGACAGTCGATCAGCCCCAGCATTTT.

The V and J genes are TRBV9 and TRBJ2-7; D ambiguous. V shed 3 bases and J shed 1 base, with 11 bases lying between them. CDR3 length: 14 residues. Per the germline V gene, CDR1 is SGDLS and CDR2 is YYNGEE. The CDR3 is CASSGGVGSYEQYF. The DNA of the CDR3 is TGTGCCAGCAGCGGTGGGGTTGGGTCCTACGAGCAGTACTTC.

This clone has just one count. The gene calls are TRBV6-5 and TRBJ1-1; weak D call: TRBD1 (5 bases). Germline V gene data show CDR1 as MNHEY and CDR2 as SVGAGI. The V gene lost 9 bases and the J gene lost 6 bases, with 17 bases spanning the gap. This CDR3 is built from 13 residues. The CDR3 sequence is CARRQWEGAEAFF. The DNA for the CDR3 is TGTGCCAGAAGACAGTGGGAGGGCGCTGAAGCTTTCTTT.

This clone was seen only a few times. J is TRBJ2-7 and V is TRBV5-4; 8 nucleotides agree with TRBD1. Germline values: CDR1 SGHNT, CDR2 YYREEE (reference sequence). There are 15 residues in the CDR3. With 4 bases clipped from V and 6 bases from J, the junction kept 12 bases outside the gene matches. The chain's CDR3 is CASSPQTGEYAEQYF. The CDR3 bases are TGTGCCAGCAGCCCCCAGACAGGGGAATACGCCGAGCAGTACTTC. Full variable domain (rest looked up from reference TRBV5-4 and TRBJ2-7): ETGVTQSPTHLIKTRGQQVTLRCSSQSGHNTVSWYQQALGQGPQFIFQYYREEENGRGNFPPRFSGLQFPNYSSELNVNALELDDSALYLCASSPQTGEYAEQYFGPGTRLTVT.

This chain joins TRBV7-6 and TRBJ2-3, with D possibly TRBD2 on 5 matching bases. Germline CDR1 is SGHVS and CDR2 is FNYEAQ. The V gene lost 1 base and the J gene lost 2 bases, with 10 bases spanning the gap. The CDR3 is 15 residues long. The DNA of the CDR3 is TGTGCCAGCAGCTTAGGTCCGGGAACCACAGATACGCAGTATTTT. Translated: CASSLGPGTTDTQYF.

This chain connects TRBV19 to TRBJ2-3; the D is unclear. Germline CDR1 LNHDA, CDR2 SQIVND (reference sequence). V lost 5 bases, J lost 2 bases, and 8 bases lay in between. This CDR3 has 13 residues. The CDR3 protein is CASSWQLTDTQYF. The CDR3 DNA reads TGTGCCAGTAGTTGGCAGCTCACAGATACGCAGTATTTT.

The chain links TRBV7-9 to TRBJ1-2; the D gene is possibly TRBD1 (5 bases). The V and J ends lost 5 bases and 4 bases respectively, with 23 bases between them. The CDR3 is 17 amino acids. Germline V gives CDR1 SEHNR, CDR2 FQNEAQ (reference sequence). The DNA for the CDR3 is TGTGCCAGCAGCCGCCTGGGGGGTCGGTCAGGGACCTATGGCTACACCTTC. Translation: CASSRLGGRSGTYGYTF.

The chain uses TRBV5-1 and TRBJ1-1; 9 bases fit TRBD1. This CDR3 is built from 18 residues. The V gene's germline CDR1 is SGHRS and CDR2 YFSETQ. The ends lost 3 bases at V and 6 bases at J; junction bases unmatched: 18. The CDR3 is CASSSSVPGQGPEAEAFF. CDR3 in DNA: TGCGCCAGCAGCTCATCTGTCCCGGGACAGGGTCCGGAGGCTGAAGCTTTCTTT.

The chain combines TRBV7-3 with TRBJ1-1; D remains ambiguous. The V end lost 5 bases, the J end lost 4 bases, and 11 bases lay between the germline ends. CDR3 length: 13 amino acids. CDR1 is SGHTA, CDR2 FQGTGA, per germline. The CDR3 is CASSPMGSTEAFF. As DNA, the CDR3 is TGTGCCAGCAGCCCCATGGGATCCACTGAAGCTTTCTTT. Variable domain in full (rest from reference TRBV7-3 and TRBJ1-1): GAGVSQTPSNKVTEKGKYVELRCDPISGHTALYWYRQSLGQGPEFLIYFQGTGAADDSGLPNDRFFAVRPEGSVSTLKIQRTERGDSAVYLCASSPMGSTEAFFGQGTRLTVV.

This clone was counted only a few times. V gene TRBV7-2 combines with J gene TRBJ1-2; D call uncertain. V dropped 2 bases and J dropped 1 base, with 5 bases sitting between them. The germline V gene has CDR1 SGHTA and CDR2 FQGNSA. The CDR3 totals 13 residues. Here the CDR3 DNA reads TGTGCCAGCAGCTTAAGGCGTAACTATGGCTACACCTTC. This sequence encodes CASSLRRNYGYTF.

This chain connects TRBV19 to TRBJ2-7; D uncertain. Germline V gene sequence: CDR1 LNHDA, CDR2 SQIVND (reference sequence). The ends were cut back, 1 base at V and 0 bases at J, with 4 bases in the middle. The CDR3 spans 13 residues. CDR3 loop: CASSIGNSYEQYF. The DNA of the CDR3 is TGTGCCAGTAGTATAGGGAACTCCTACGAGCAGTACTTC.

This clone has only one observation. The CDR3 region has the DNA TGTGCCAGCAGCCTACAGCGGGGGGCTGCTGGAAACACCATATATTTT. As protein: CASSLQRGAAGNTIYF. V and J are TRBV5-8 and TRBJ1-3; TRBD1 might be the D (6 bases). This CDR3 spans 16 amino acids. CDR1 and CDR2 (germline): SGHTS, YDEGEE. Trimming cost V 4 bases and J 2 bases, with 16 bases left between them.

The V and J genes are TRBV10-1 and TRBJ2-2, with no clear D. V lost 3 bases, J lost 1 base, and 6 bases lay in between. This CDR3 is 14 amino acids long. Germline V gene sequence: CDR1 WNHNN, CDR2 SYGVQD (reference sequence). The CDR3 reads CASSDNKNTGELFF. Written as DNA, the CDR3 is TGCGCCAGCAGTGATAATAAGAACACCGGGGAGCTGTTTTTT.

The chain is built from TRBV6-1 and TRBJ1-6, with 8 bases fitting TRBD1. CDR3 size: 16 residues. V dropped 2 bases and J dropped 10; count of bases not matched to a gene: 10. The germline gives CDR1 MNHNS, CDR2 SASEGT. CDR3 region: CASSEKTGTGNSPLHF. CDR3 bases: TGTGCCAGCAGTGAAAAAACCGGGACAGGAAACTCACCCCTCCACTTT.

The chain combines TRBV7-6 with TRBJ1-5; no clear D. Germline V gives CDR1 SGHVS, CDR2 FNYEAQ. Trimming stripped 5 bases from V and 0 bases from J, with 5 bases between. The CDR3 runs 13 residues. CDR3 amino acids: CASSRDSNQPQHF. The CDR3 coding sequence is TGTGCCAGCAGCAGGGATAGCAATCAGCCCCAGCATTTT.

The V call is TRBV5-8, the J call TRBJ2-3, with 8 nucleotides matching TRBD1. V was clipped by 4 bases and J by 4 bases; unmatched bases: 5. Germline V gene lookup returns CDR1 SGHTS and CDR2 YDEGEE. The CDR3 is made up of 14 amino acids. CDR3 bases: TGTGCCAGCAGCCCCAGGGGGCGCGCAGATACGCAGTATTTT. Its translation is CASSPRGRADTQYF.

This chain uses TRBV5-1 with TRBJ2-3; 12 bases agree with TRBD2. CDR3 length equals 17 residues. V lost 0 bases to trimming and J lost 2 bases; unmatched junction nucleotides: 4. Germline CDR1 and CDR2: SGHRS and YFSETQ. CDR3 coding DNA: TGCGCCAGCAGCTTGGCAACTAGCGGGGGGAACACAGATACGCAGTATTTT. Translating it yields CASSLATSGGNTDTQYF.

This chain connects TRBV27 to TRBJ2-3; 11 positions agree with TRBD2. The CDR3 is made up of 14 amino acids. Germline CDR1 MNHEY, CDR2 SMNVEV (reference sequence). The V gene end was trimmed by 6 bases and the J gene end by 10 bases; junction bases not matched to a gene: 9. The CDR3 spells CASRETGTSGPQYF. As DNA, the CDR3 is TGTGCCAGCAGGGAAACCGGGACTAGCGGACCGCAGTATTTT.